This T cell receptor beta chain comes out of a study of regulatory T cells in long-lasting Graves disease. Study overall: Graves' cases, newly diagnosed, had used antithyroid drugs under 3 months.

According to the study, TCR beta libraries were built with iRepertoire HTBI primers and CDR3-region Arm-PCR. TCRdb re-analysed the multiplex PCR reads in MiXCR, keeping a single row per CDR3 protein. This table has approximately 470,000 distinct CDR3 sequences, about 17% appearing once. Indicated time point: newly diagnosed GD, antithyroid drugs for less than 3 months. Researchers made the TCR library from RNA that was extracted from PBMCs. Notes on the study in general: The TCR repertoire of persistent Graves' patients was less diverse than that of newly diagnosed ones.

In germline, CDR1 is LNHDA, CDR2 SQIVND (reference sequence). The CDR3 runs 15 residues. V lost 6 bases and J lost 3, with 15 bases in between. On this clonotype itself: Its antigen remains unknown.

These sequences were also reported in another study, on T cells in Graves' hyperthyroidism and ophthalmopathy. That paper states: Researchers found most expanded thyroid clonotypes above 0.001 in blood as well.

The receptor comes from a man in his forties with Graves disease. The sequences come from peripheral blood mononuclear cells (PBMCs), collected at new diagnosis, from a patient treated with antithyroid drugs. This chain connects TRBV19 to TRBJ2-4; tentative D call: TRBD1 (5 bases). The CDR3 reads CASRHDRGDKNIQYF. Here the CDR3 DNA reads TGTGCCAGTAGGCACGATAGGGGCGACAAAAACATTCAGTACTTC.